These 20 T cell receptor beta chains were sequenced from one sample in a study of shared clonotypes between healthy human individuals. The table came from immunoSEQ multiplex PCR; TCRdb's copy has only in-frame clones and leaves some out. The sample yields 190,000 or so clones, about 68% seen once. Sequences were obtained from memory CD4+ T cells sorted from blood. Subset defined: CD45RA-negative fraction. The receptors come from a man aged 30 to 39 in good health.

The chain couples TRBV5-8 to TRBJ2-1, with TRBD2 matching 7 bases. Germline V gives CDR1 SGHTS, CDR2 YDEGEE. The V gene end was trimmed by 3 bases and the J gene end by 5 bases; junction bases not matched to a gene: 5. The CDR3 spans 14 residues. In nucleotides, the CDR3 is TGTGCCAGCAGCTCCCGGCGGGAGCACAATGAGCAGTTCTTC. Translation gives CASSSRREHNEQFF. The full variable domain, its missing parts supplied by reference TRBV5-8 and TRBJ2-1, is EAGVTQSPTHLIKTRGQQATLRCSPISGHTSVYWYQQALGLGLQFLLWYDEGEERNRGNFPPRFSGRQFPNYSSELNVNALELEDSALYLCASSSRREHNEQFFGPGTRLTVL.

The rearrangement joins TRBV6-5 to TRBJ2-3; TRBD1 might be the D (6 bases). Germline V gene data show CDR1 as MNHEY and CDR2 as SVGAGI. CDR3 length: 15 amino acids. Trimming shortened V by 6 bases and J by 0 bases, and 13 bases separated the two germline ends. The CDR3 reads CASRDTGSSTDTQYF. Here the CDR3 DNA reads TGTGCCAGCAGGGACACAGGGAGTAGCACAGATACGCAGTATTTT.

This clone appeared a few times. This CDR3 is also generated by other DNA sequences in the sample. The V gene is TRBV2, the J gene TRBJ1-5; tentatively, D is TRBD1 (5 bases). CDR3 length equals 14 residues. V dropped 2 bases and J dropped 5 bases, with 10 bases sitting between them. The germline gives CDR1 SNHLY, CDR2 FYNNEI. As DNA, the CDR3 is TGTGCCAGCAGTGAACCCAGGGACGATCAGCCCCAGCATTTT. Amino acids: CASSEPRDDQPQHF. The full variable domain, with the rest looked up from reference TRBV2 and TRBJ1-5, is EPEVTQTPSHQVTQMGQEVILRCVPISNHLYFYWYRQILGQKVEFLVSFYNNEISEKSEIFDDQFSVERPDGSNFTLKIRSTKLEDSAMYFCASSEPRDDQPQHFGDGTRLSIL.

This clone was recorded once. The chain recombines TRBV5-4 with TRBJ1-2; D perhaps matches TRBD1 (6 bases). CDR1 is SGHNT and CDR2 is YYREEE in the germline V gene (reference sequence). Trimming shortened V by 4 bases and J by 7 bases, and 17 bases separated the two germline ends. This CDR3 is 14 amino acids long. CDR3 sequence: CASSKSFRGRGYTF. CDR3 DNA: TGTGCCAGCAGCAAGTCATTCAGGGGACGTGGCTACACCTTC.

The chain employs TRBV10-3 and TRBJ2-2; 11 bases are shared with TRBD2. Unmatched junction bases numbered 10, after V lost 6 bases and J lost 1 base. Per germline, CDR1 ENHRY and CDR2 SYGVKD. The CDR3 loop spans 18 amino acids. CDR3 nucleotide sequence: TGTGCCATCAGAGGGGGGTCCCTAGCGGGAGGGAACACCGGGGAGCTGTTTTTT. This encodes CAIRGGSLAGGNTGELFF.

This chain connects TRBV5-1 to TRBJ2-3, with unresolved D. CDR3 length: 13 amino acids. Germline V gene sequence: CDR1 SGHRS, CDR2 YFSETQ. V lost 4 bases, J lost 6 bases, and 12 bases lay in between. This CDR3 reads CASSPRSGDTQYF. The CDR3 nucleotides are TGCGCCAGCAGCCCCCGTTCTGGGGATACGCAGTATTTT.

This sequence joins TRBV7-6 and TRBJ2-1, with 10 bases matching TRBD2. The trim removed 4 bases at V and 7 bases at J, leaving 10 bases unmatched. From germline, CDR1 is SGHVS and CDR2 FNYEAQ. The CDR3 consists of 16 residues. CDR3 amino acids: CASSSQSLAGVNEQFF. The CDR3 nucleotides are TGTGCCAGCAGCTCGCAGTCCCTAGCGGGAGTAAATGAGCAGTTCTTC.

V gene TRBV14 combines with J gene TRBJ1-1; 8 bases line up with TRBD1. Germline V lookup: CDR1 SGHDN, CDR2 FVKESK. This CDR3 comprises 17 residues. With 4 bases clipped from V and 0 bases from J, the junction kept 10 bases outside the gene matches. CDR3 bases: TGTGCCAGCAGCCCACGTGGGACAGGATTCATGAACACTGAAGCTTTCTTT. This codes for CASSPRGTGFMNTEAFF.

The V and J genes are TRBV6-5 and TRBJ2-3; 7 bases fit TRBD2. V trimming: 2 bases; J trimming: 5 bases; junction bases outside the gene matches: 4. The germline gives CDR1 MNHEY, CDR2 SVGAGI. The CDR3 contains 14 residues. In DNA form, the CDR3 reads TGTGCCAGCAGTTACGCCCTAGCGGTAGATACGCAGTATTTT. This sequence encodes CASSYALAVDTQYF.

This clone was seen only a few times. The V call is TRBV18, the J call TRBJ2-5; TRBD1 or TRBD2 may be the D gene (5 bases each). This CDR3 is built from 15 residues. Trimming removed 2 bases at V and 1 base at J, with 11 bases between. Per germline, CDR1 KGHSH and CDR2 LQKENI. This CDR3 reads CASSPVGAVQETQYF. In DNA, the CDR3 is TGTGCCAGCTCACCAGTCGGGGCGGTCCAAGAGACCCAGTACTTC.

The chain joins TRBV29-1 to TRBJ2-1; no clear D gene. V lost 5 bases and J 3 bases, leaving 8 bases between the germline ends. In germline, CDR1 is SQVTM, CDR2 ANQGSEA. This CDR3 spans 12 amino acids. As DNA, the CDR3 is TGCAGCGTTACTACTGGCTACAATGAGCAGTTCTTC. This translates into CSVTTGYNEQFF.

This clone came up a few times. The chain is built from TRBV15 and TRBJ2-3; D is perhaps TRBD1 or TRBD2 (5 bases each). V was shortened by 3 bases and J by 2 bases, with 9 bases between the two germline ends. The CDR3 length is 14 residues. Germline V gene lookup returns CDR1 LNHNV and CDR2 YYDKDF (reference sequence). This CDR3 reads CATSSGTDTDTQYF. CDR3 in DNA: TGTGCCACCAGCAGCGGGACCGACACAGATACGCAGTATTTT.

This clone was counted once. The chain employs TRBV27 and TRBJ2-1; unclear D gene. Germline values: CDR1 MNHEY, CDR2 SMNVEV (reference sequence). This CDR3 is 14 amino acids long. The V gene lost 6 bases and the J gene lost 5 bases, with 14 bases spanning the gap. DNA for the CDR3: TGTGCCAGCAGATCGTCTTGGGGAAACAATGAGCAGTTCTTC. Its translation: CASRSSWGNNEQFF.

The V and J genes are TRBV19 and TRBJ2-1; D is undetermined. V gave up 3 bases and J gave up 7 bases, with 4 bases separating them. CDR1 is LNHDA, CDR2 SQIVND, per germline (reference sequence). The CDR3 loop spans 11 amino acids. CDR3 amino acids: CASSIFNEQFF. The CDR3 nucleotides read TGTGCCAGTAGTATTTTTAATGAGCAGTTCTTC.

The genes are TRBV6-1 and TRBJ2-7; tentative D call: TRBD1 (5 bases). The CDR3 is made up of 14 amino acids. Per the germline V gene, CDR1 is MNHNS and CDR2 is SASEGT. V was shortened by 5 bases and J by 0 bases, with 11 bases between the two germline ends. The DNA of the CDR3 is TGTGCCAGCAGTCACACAGGTGACTCCTACGAGCAGTACTTC. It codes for CASSHTGDSYEQYF.

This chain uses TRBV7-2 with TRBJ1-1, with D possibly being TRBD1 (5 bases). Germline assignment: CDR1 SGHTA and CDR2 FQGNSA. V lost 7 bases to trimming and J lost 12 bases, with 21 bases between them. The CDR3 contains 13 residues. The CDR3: CASTLSGGYGSFF. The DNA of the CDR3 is TGTGCCAGCACCCTCAGCGGGGGGTACGGGTCTTTCTTT.

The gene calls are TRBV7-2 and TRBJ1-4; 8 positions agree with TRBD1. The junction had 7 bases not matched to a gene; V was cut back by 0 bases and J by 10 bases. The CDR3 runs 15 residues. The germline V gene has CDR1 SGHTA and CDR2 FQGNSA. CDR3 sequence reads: CASSLAGWTGRKLFF. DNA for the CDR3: TGTGCCAGCAGCTTAGCGGGTTGGACAGGGAGAAAACTGTTTTTT.

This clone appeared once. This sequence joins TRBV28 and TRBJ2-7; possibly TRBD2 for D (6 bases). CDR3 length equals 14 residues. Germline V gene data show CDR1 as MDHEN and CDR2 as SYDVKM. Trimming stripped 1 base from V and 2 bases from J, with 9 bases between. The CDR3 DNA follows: TGTGCCAGCAGTTTATCGGGAGTAGCCTACGAGCAGTACTTC. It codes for CASSLSGVAYEQYF.

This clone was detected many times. In DNA, the CDR3 is TGTGCCACGGGGCCGGGCTCCTACAATGAGCAGTTCTTC. The encoded protein is CATGPGSYNEQFF. This chain links TRBV15 with TRBJ2-1; weak D call: TRBD1 (5 bases). Looked up from germline, CDR1 is LNHNV and CDR2 is YYDKDF (reference sequence). The V and J ends lost 9 bases and 0 bases respectively, with 9 bases between them. CDR3 size: 13 residues.

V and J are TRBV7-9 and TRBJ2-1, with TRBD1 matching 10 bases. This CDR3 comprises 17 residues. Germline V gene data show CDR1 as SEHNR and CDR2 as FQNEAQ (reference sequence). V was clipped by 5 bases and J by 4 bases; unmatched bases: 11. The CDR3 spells CASSPRQGAHLYNEQFF. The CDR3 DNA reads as TGTGCCAGCAGCCCAAGACAGGGGGCCCACCTTTACAATGAGCAGTTCTTC.